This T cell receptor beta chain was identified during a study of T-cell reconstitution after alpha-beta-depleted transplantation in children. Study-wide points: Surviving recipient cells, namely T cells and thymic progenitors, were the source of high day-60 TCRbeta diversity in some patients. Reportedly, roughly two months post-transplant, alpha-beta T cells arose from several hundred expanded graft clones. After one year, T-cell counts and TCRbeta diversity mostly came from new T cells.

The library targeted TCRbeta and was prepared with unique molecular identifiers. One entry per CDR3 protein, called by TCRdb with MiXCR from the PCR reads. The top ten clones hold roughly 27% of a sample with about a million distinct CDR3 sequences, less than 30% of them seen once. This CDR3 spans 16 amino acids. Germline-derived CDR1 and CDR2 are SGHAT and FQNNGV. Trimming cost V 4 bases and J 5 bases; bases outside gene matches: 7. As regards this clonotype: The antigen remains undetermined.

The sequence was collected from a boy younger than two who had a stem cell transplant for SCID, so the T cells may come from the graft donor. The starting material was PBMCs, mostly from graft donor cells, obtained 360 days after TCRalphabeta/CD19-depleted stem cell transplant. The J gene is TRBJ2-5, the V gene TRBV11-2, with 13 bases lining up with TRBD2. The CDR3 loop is CASSSWTSGGSETQYF. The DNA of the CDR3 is TGTGCCAGCAGCTCCTGGACTAGCGGGGGTTCCGAGACCCAGTACTTC.